The source of this TCR beta chain is a study of shared T cell receptors in the human thymus. V was trimmed by 0 bases and J by 7 bases, leaving 19 bases between them. Per the germline V gene, CDR1 is SGDLS and CDR2 is YYNGEE. The CDR3 is made up of 17 amino acids. The repertoire was sequenced with immunoSEQ multiplex PCR; TCRdb's copy has only in-frame clones and lacks some. The repertoire holds about 540,000 clones, with around three quarters as singletons. The sample was also linked to a second study, of human thymus T cells.

The chain is built from TRBV9 and TRBJ2-2, with unresolved D. The clonotype originates from a boy in the first two years of life with a congenital heart defect. The sequenced material came from thymocytes. The CDR3 nucleotides are TGTGCCAGCAGCGTAGGTCGTTTAACGGGTAGGAACGGGGAGCTGTTTTTT. It encodes CASSVGRLTGRNGELFF.